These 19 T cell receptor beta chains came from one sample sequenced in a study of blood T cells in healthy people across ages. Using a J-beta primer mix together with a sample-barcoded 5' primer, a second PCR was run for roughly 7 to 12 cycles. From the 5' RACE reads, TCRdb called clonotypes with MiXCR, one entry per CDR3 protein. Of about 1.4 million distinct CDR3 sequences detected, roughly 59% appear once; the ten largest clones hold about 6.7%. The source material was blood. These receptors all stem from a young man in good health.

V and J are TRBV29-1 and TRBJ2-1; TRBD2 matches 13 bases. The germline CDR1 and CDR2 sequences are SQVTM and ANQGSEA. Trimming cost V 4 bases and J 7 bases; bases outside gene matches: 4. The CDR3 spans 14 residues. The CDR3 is CSVGTSGRRNEQFF. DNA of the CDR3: TGCAGCGTTGGGACTAGCGGGAGACGAAATGAGCAGTTCTTC.

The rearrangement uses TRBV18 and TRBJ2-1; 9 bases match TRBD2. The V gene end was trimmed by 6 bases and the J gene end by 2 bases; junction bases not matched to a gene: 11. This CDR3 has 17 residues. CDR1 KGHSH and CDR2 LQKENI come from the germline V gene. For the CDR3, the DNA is TGTGCCAGCTCGGTCAGACTAGCGGAGTCAACCTACAATGAGCAGTTCTTC. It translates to CASSVRLAESTYNEQFF.

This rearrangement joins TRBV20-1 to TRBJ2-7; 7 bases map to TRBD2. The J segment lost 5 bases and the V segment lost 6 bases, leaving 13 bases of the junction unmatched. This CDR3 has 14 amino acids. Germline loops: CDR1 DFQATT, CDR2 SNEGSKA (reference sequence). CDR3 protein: CSAKPGRAGDEQYF. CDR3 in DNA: TGCAGTGCAAAACCGGGGAGGGCTGGGGACGAGCAGTACTTC.

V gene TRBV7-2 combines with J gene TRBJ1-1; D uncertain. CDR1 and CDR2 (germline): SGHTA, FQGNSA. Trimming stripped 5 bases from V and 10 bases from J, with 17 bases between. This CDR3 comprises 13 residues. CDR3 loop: CASSPMINSPAFF. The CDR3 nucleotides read TGTGCCAGCAGCCCGATGATCAACTCGCCAGCTTTCTTT.

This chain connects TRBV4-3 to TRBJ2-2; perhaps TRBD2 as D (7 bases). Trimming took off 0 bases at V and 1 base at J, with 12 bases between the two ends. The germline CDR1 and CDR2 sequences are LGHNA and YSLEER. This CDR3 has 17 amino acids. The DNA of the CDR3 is TGCGCCAGCAGCCAAGATAGAGGGGGGGGGAACACCGGGGAGCTGTTTTTT. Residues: CASSQDRGGGNTGELFF.

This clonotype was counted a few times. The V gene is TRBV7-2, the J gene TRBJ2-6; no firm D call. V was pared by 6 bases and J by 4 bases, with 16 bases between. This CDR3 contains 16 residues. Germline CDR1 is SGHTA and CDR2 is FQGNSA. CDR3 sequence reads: CASSLQLTLGANVLTF. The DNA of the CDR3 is TGTGCCAGCAGTCTCCAACTGACTTTGGGGGCCAACGTCCTGACTTTC.

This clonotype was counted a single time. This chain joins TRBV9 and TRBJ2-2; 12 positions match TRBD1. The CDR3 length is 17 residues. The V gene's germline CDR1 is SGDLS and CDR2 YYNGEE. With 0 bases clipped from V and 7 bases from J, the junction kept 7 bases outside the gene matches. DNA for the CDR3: TGTGCCAGCAGCGTAGCCTGGGACAGGGGGCGCGTCGGGGAGCTGTTTTTT. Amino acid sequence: CASSVAWDRGRVGELFF. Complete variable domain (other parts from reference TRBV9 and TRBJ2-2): DSGVTQTPKHLITATGQRVTLRCSPRSGDLSVYWYQQSLDQGLQFLIQYYNGEERAKGNILERFSAQQFPDLHSELNLSSLELGDSALYFCASSVAWDRGRVGELFFGEGSRLTVL.

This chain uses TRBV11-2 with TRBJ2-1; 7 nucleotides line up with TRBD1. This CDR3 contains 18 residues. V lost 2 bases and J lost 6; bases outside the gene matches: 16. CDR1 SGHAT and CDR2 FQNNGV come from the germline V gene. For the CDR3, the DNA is TGTGCCAGCAGCTTATATAAATGGGTAGGGGGCGCCGGCAATGAGCAGTTCTTC. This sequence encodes CASSLYKWVGGAGNEQFF.

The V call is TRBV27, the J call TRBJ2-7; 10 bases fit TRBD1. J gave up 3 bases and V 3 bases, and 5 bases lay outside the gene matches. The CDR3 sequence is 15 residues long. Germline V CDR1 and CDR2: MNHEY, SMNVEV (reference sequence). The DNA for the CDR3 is TGTGCCAGCAGTTTTCTGACAGGGGGCTACTACGAGCAGTACTTC. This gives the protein CASSFLTGGYYEQYF.

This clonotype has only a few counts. CDR3 sequence reads: CASSVVPSATYEQFF. The CDR3 DNA sequence: TGTGCCAGCAGCGTAGTCCCATCGGCCACCTATGAGCAGTTCTTC. The rearrangement uses TRBV9 and TRBJ2-1; D is uncertain. V shed 0 bases and J shed 8 bases, with 15 bases lying between them. CDR1 SGDLS and CDR2 YYNGEE come from the germline V gene. This CDR3 has 15 amino acids.

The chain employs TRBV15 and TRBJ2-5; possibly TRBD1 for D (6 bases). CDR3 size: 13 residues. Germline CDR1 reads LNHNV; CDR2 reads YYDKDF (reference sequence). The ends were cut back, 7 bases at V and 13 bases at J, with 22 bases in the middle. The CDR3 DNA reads TGTGCCACCACCGCCGGGGACACCTACGAGCGGTACTTC. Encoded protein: CATTAGDTYERYF.

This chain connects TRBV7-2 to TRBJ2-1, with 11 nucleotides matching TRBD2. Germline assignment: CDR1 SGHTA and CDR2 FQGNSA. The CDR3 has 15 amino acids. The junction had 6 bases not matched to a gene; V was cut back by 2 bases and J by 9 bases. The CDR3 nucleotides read TGTGCCAGCAGCTTACTAGCGGGAGGTTGGGGTGAGCAGTTCTTC. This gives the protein CASSLLAGGWGEQFF.

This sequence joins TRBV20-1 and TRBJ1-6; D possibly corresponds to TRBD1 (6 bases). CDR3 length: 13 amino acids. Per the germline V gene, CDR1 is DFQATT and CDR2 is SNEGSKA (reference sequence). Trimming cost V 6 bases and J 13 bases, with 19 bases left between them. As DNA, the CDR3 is TGCAGTGCAAAAGGGGGGGTGGAATCCCCCCTCCACTTT. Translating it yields CSAKGGVESPLHF.

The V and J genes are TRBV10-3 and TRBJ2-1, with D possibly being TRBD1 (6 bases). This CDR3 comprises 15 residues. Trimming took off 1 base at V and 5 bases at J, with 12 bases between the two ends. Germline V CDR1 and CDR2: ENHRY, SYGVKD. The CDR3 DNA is TGTGCCATCAGTGAGTTGGAGACAGGAGACAATGAGCAGTTCTTC. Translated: CAISELETGDNEQFF.

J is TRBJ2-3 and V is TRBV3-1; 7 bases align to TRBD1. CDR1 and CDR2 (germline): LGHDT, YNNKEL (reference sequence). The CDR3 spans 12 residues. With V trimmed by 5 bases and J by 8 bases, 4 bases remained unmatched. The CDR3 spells CASSYRQGTQYF. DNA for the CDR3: TGTGCCAGCAGCTACCGACAGGGTACGCAGTATTTT.

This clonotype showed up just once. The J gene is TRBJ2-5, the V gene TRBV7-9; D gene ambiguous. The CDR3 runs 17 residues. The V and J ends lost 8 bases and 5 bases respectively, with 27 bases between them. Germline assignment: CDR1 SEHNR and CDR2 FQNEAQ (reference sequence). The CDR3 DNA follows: TGTGCCAGCGAGGTCATAGTTGGACCGCTCATAGAGGAGACCCAGTACTTC. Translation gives CASEVIVGPLIEETQYF.

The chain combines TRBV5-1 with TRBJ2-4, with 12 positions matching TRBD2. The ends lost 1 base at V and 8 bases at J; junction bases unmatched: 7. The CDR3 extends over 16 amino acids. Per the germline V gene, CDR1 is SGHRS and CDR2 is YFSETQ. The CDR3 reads CASSLRTSGADDIQYF. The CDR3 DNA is TGCGCCAGCAGCTTGAGGACTAGCGGGGCAGACGACATTCAGTACTTC.

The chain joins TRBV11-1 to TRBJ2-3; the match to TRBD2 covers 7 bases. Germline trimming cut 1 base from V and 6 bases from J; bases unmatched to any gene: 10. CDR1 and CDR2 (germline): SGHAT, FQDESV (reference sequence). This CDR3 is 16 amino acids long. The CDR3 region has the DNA TGTGCCAGCAGCTTAGGCGCTAGCGGTCTCCTCGATACGCAGTATTTT. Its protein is CASSLGASGLLDTQYF. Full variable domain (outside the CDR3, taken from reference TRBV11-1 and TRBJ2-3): EAEVAQSPRYKITEKSQAVAFWCDPISGHATLYWYRQILGQGPELLVQFQDESVVDDSQLPKDRFSAERLKGVDSTLKIQPAELGDSAMYLCASSLGASGLLDTQYFGPGTRLTVL.

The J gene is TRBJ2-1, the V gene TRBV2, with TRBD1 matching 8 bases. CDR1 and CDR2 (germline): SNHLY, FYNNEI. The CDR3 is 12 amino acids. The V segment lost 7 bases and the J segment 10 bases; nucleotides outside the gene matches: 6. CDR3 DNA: TGTGCCAGCACGCAGGGGGCAGGCGAGCAGTTCTTC. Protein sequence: CASTQGAGEQFF.